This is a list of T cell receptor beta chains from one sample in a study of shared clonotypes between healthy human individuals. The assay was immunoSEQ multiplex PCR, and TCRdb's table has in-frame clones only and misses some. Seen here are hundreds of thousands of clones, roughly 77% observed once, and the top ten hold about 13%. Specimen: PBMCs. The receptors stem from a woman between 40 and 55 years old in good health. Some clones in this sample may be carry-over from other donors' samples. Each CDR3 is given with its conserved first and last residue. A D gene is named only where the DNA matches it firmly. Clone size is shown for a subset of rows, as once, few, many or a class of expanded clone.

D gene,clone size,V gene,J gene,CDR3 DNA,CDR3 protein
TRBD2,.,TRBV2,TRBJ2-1,TGTGCCAGCAGTGAAGGCGGGAGCGCTGAGCAGTTCTTC,CASSEGGSAEQFF
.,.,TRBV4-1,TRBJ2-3,TGCGCCAGCAGCCAAGGAGGCTACCCCCAGCCGGGCACAGATACGCAGTATTTT,CASSQGGYPQPGTDTQYF
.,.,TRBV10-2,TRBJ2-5,TGCGCCAGCAGGCAAAATAGGGGGCAAGAGACCCAGTACTTC,CASRQNRGQETQYF
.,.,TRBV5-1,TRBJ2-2,TGCGCCAGCAGCAATGACTTCGGCCGGCCCGGGGAGCTGTTTTTT,CASSNDFGRPGELFF
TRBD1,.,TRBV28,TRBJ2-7,TGTGCCAGCAGTACCCCGGGACAGGCCTACGAGCAGTACTTC,CASSTPGQAYEQYF
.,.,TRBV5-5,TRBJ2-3,TGTGCCAGCAGCCCGGGCCAGGGCACAGATACGCAGTATTTT,CASSPGQGTDTQYF
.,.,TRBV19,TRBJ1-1,TGTGCCAGTAGCCATCCTCGGGGGGGGATGAACACTGAAGCTTTCTTT,CASSHPRGGMNTEAFF
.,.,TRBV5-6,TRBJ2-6,TGTGCCAGCAGCTTCCCCCCACAGCTCTCTGGGGCCAACGTCCTGACTTTC,CASSFPPQLSGANVLTF
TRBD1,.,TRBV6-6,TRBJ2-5,TGTGCCAGCAGTTCCCTTGGGACAGGACAAGAGACCCAGTACTTC,CASSSLGTGQETQYF
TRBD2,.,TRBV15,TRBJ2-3,TGTGCCACCAGCAGGACTAGCGGGAGTTTGGATACGCAGTATTTT,CATSRTSGSLDTQYF
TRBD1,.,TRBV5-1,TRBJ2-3,TGCGCCAGCAGCTCCGGGACAGGGTCCGATACGCAGTATTTT,CASSSGTGSDTQYF
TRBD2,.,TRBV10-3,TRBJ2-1,TGTGCCATCAGTGAGTCGAGGGAGGGTGAGCAGTTCTTC,CAISESREGEQFF
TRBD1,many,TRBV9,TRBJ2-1,TGTGCCAGCAGCCCGGGACAGGGGGCTGAAGAGCAGTTCTTC,CASSPGQGAEEQFF
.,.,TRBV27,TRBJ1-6,TGTGCCAGCAGTTTAGACAGGAGAACACCCCTCCACTTT,CASSLDRRTPLHF
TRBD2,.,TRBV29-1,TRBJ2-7,TGCAGCGGATTGAGCGGGAGGGCATCGGAGCAGTACTTC,CSGLSGRASEQYF
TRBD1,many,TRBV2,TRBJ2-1,TGTGCCAGCAGTGGCTCGGGACAGGGGCCCTGGTTCTTC,CASSGSGQGPWFF
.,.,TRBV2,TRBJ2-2,TGTGCCAGCACTGGGGGCTATACTACCGGGGAGCTGTTTTTT,CASTGGYTTGELFF
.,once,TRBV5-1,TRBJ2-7,TGCGCCAGCAGCCAAGGGGGCTACGAGCAGTACTTC,CASSQGGYEQYF
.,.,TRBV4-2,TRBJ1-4,TGTGCCAGCAGCCAAGACAGAGATAATGAAAAACTGTTTTTT,CASSQDRDNEKLFF
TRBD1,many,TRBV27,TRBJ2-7,TGTGCCAGCAGTTTAGGACAGGGCGCGTCCTACGAGCAGTACTTC,CASSLGQGASYEQYF
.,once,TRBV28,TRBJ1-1,TGTGCCAGCAGTCCAGGGCCGAACACTGAAGCTTTCTTT,CASSPGPNTEAFF
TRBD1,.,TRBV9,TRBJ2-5,TGTGCCAGCAGCCCAATGACAGGGACGGTGACCCAGTACTTC,CASSPMTGTVTQYF
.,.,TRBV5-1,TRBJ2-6,TGCGCCAGCAGCTCACAGGGTTCCGGGGCCAACGTCCTGACTTTC,CASSSQGSGANVLTF
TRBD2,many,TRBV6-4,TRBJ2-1,TGTGCCAGCAGTGTGTTAGCGGGAGAGCACTCCTACAATGAGCAGTTCTTC,CASSVLAGEHSYNEQFF
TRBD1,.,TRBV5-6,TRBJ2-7,TGTGCCAGCAGCGCTCGAGGGGACAGCTATACCTACGAGCAGTACTTC,CASSARGDSYTYEQYF
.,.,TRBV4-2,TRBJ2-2,TGTGCCAGCAGCCAAGGCGTGGGAGGGAACACCGGGGAGCTGTTTTTT,CASSQGVGGNTGELFF
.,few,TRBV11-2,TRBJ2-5,TGTGCCAGCAGCTTAGATGGAGGGACCCAAGAGACCCAGTACTTC,CASSLDGGTQETQYF
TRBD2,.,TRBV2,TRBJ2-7,TGTGCCAGCACCTCGACGACTAGCGGGAGATACGAGCAGTACTTC,CASTSTTSGRYEQYF
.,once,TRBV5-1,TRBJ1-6,TGCGCCAGCAGCTTGGACAGTTCTAATTCACCCCTCCACTTT,CASSLDSSNSPLHF
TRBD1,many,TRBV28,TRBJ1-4,TGTGCCAGCAGTTATGCCGGGACAGCGACAACTAATGAAAAACTGTTTTTT,CASSYAGTATTNEKLFF
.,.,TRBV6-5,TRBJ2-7,TGTGCCAGCAGTTACTCCGGGGCTGGGATCTACGAGCAGTACTTC,CASSYSGAGIYEQYF
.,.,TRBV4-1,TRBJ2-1,TGCGCCAGCAGCCAGAAACCGGAGACTTACAATGAGCAGTTCTTC,CASSQKPETYNEQFF
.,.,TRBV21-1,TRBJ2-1,TGTGCCAGCAGCATCGGGGCAGGGGCGGGCAATGAGCAGTTCTTC,CASSIGAGAGNEQFF
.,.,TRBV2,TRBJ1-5,TGTGCCAGCAGTGCGGTGGGGGTCGCAAGGAGAAATCAGCCCCAGCATTTT,CASSAVGVARRNQPQHF
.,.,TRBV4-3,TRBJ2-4,TGCGCCAGCAGCCAAGAGACTGGCAGGGACATTCAGTACTTC,CASSQETGRDIQYF
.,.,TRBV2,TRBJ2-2,TGTGCCAGCAAGGGGGGACATCCTATACGCACCGGGGAGCTGTTTTTT,CASKGGHPIRTGELFF
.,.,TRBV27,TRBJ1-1,TGTGCCAGCAGTTTAAGGCAGCGTGGTGAAGCTTTCTTT,CASSLRQRGEAFF
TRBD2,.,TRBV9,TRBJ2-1,TGTGCCAGCAGCTTATCCGGGACTAGCGATCTCGGAAATGAGCAGTTCTTC,CASSLSGTSDLGNEQFF
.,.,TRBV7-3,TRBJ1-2,TGTGCCAGCAGCTTATTTTTTAGGACGGGGGGACACCAGCCTAACTATGGCTACACCTTC,CASSLFFRTGGHQPNYGYTF
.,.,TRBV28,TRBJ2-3,TGTGCCAGCAGCTCAAAGACTTACCCCTTCACAGATACGCAGTATTTT,CASSSKTYPFTDTQYF
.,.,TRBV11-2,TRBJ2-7,TGTGCCAGCAGCTTAGGGTCCTACGAGCAGTACTTC,CASSLGSYEQYF
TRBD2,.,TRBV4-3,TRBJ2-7,TGCGCCAGCAGCCTCTACCTGCCGACTAGCGGTGGGGGCTACGAGCAGTACTTC,CASSLYLPTSGGGYEQYF
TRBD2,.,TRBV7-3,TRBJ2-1,TGTGCCAGCAGCTCACGCGGGGGTAGCTCCTACAATGAGCAGTTCTTC,CASSSRGGSSYNEQFF
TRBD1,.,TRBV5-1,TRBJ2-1,TGCGCCAGCAGCTTGGGGGACAGTTACAATGAGCAGTTCTTC,CASSLGDSYNEQFF
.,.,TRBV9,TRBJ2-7,TGTGCCAGCAGCGGGGGCCCTTCTTCTTACGAGCAGTACTTC,CASSGGPSSYEQYF
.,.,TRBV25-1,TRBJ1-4,TGTGCCAGCAGTATACGAGCAACTAATGAAAAACTGTTTTTT,CASSIRATNEKLFF
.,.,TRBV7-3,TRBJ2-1,TGTGCCAGCAGCCCCAGCGGAGGTCACAATGAGCAGTTCTTC,CASSPSGGHNEQFF
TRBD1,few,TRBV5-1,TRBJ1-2,TGCGCCAGCAGCTTTACAGGGGGCGCAGGTGGCTACACCTTC,CASSFTGGAGGYTF
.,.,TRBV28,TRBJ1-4,TGTGCCAGCAGTTCCCACTTCAACAGCGAAAATGAAAAACTGTTTTTT,CASSSHFNSENEKLFF
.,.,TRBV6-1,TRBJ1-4,TGTGCCAGCAGTGAAGCGAGGGCCCAGGCGGGGAAAAAACTGTTTTTT,CASSEARAQAGKKLFF
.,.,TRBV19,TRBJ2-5,TGTGCCAGTAGCCTACAGGGTGCACAAGAGACCCAGTACTTC,CASSLQGAQETQYF